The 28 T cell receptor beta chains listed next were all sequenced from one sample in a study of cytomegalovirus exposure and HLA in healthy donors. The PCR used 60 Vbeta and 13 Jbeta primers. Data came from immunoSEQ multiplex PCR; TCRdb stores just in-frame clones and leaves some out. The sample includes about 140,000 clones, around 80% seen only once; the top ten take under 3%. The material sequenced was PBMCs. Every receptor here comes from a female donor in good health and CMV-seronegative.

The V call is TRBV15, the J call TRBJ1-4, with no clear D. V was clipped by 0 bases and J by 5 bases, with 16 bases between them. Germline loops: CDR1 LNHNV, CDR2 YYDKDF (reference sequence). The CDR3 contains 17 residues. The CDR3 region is CATSRDTLRRANEKLFF. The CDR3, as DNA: TGTGCCACCAGCAGAGATACCCTACGGAGGGCGAATGAAAAACTGTTTTTT.

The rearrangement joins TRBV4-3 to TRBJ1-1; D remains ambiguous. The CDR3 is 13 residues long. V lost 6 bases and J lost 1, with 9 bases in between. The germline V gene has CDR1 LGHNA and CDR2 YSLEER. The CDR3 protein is CASSEESNTEAFF. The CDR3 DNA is TGCGCCAGCAGTGAGGAGTCGAACACTGAAGCTTTCTTT.

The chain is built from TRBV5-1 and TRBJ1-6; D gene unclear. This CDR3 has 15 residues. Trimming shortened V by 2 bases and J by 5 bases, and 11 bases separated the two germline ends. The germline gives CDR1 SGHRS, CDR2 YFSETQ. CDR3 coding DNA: TGCGCCAGCAGCTTCAAGGGAGGAGATAATTCACCCCTCCACTTT. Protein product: CASSFKGGDNSPLHF.

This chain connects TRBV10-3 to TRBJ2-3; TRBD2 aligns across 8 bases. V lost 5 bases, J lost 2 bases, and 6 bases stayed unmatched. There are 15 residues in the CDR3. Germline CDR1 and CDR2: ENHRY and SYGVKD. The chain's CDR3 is CAISFSGDFTDTQYF. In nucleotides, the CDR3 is TGTGCCATCAGTTTTAGCGGGGATTTCACAGATACGCAGTATTTT.

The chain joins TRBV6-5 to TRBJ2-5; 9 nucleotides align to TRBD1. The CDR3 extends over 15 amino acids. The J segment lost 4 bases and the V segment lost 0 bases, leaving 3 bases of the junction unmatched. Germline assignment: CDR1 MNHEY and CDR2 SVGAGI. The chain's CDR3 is CASSYSEGQGETQYF. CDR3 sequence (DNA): TGTGCCAGCAGTTACTCGGAGGGACAGGGAGAGACCCAGTACTTC.

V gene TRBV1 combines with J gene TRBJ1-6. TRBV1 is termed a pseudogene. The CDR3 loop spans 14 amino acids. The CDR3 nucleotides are TGCACCAGCAGCCCAAGGTCGGCGGATTCACCCCTCCACTTT. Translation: CTSSPRSADSPLHF.

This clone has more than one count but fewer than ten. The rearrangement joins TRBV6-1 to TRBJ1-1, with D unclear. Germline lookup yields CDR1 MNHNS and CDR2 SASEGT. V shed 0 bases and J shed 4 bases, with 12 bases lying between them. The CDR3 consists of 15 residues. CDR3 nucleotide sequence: TGTGCCAGCAGTGAAGCGAAGGGAGGCGTCACTGAAGCTTTCTTT. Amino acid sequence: CASSEAKGGVTEAFF.

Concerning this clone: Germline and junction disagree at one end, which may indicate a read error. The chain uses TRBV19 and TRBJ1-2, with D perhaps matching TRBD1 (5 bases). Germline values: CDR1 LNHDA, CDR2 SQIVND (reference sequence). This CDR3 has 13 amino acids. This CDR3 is CASSIQGAYGYPF. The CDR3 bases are TGTGCCAGTAGTATTCAGGGCGCCTATGGCTACCCCTTC. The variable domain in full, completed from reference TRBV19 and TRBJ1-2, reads DGGITQSPKYLFRKEGQNVTLSCEQNLNHDAMYWYRQDPGQGLRLIYYSQIVNDFQKGDIAEGYSVSREKKESFPLTVTSAQKNPTAFYLCASSIQGAYGYPFGSGTRLTVV.

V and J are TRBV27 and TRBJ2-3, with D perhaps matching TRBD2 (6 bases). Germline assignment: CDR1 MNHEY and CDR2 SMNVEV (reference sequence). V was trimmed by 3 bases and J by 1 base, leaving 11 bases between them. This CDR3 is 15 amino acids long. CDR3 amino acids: CASSFSERGTDTQYF. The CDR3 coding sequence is TGTGCCAGCAGTTTTTCGGAGCGGGGCACAGATACGCAGTATTTT.

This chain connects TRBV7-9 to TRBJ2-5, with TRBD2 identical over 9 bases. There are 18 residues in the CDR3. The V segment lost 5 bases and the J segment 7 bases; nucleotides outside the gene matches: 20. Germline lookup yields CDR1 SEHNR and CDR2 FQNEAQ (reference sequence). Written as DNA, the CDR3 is TGTGCCAGCAGCGCCCACCGGGGACTAGCAGCGAGACGAGGGACCCAGTACTTC. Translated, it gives CASSAHRGLAARRGTQYF.

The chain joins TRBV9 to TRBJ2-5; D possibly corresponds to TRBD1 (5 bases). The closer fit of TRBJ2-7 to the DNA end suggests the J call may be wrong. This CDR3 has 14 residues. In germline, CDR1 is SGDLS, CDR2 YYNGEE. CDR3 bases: TGTGCCAGCAGCGTAGAGGGCAGGGCAGCCGAGCAGTACTTC. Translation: CASSVEGRAAEQYF.

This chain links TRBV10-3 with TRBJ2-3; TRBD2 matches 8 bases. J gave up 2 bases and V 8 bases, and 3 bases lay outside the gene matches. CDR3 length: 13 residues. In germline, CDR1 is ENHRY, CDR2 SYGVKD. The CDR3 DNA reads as TGTGCCATCGGCGGGGGGATCACAGATACGCAGTATTTT. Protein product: CAIGGGITDTQYF.

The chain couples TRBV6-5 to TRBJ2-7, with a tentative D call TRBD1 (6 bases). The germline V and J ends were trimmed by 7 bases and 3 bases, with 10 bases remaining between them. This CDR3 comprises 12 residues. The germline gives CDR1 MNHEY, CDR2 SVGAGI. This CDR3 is CASNSRGYEQYF. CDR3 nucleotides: TGTGCCAGCAATAGCAGGGGCTACGAGCAGTACTTC.

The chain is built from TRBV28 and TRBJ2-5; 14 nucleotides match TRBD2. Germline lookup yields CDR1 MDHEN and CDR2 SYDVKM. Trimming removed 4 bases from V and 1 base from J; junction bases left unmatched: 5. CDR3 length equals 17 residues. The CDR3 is CASSSWTSGRRQETQYF. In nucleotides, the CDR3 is TGTGCCAGCAGTTCCTGGACTAGCGGGAGGCGCCAAGAGACCCAGTACTTC.

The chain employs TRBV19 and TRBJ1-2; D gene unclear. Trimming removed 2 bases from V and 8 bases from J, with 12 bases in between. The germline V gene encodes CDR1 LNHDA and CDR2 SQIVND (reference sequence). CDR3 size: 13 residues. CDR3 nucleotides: TGTGCCAGTAGTATAAACCAGGATGGGGGCTACACCTTC. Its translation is CASSINQDGGYTF.

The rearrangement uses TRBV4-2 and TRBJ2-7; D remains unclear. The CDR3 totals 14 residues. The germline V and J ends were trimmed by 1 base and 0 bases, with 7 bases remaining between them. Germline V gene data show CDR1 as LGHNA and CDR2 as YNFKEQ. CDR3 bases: TGTGCCAGCAGCCAAGGCTATTACTCCTACGAGCAGTACTTC. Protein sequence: CASSQGYYSYEQYF.

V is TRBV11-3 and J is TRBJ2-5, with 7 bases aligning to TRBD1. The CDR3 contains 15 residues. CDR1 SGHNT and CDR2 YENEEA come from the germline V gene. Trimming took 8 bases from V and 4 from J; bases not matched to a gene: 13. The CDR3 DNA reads TGTGCCAGCTCCCACAGGGGCGAACCACGAGAGACCCAGTACTTC. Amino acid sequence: CASSHRGEPRETQYF.

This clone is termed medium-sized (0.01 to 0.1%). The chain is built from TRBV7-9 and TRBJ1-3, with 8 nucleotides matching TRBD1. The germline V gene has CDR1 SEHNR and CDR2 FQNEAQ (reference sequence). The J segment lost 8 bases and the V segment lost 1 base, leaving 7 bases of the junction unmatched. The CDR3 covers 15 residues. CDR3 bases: TGTGCCAGCAGCTTAGAACAGGGGGTCAAGGACACCATATATTTT. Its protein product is CASSLEQGVKDTIYF.

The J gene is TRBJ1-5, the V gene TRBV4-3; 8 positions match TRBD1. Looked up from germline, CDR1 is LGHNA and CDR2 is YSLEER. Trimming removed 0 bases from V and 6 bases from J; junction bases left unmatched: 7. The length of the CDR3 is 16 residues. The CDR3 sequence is CASSQDTGGFSQPQHF. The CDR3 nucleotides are TGCGCCAGCAGCCAAGACACAGGGGGGTTTTCTCAGCCCCAGCATTTT.

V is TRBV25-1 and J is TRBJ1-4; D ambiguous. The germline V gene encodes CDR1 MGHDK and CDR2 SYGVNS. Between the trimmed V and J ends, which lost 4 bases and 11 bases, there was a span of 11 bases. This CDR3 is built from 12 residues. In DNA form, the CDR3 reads TGTGCCAGCAGTGGAGGATGGAGGAAACTGTTTTTT. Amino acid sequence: CASSGGWRKLFF.

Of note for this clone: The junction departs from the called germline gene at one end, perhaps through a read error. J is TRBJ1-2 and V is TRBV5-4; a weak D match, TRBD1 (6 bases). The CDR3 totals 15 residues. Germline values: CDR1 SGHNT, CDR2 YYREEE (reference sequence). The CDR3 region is CASSLGLRGVGGYPF. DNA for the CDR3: TGTGCCAGCAGCTTAGGACTCCGGGGGGTTGGGGGCTACCCCTTC.

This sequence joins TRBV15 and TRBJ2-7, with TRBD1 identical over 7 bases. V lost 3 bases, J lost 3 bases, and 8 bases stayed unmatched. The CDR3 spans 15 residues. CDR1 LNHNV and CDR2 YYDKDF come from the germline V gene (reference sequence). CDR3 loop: CATSSFETGLYEQYF. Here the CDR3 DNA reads TGTGCCACCAGCAGCTTCGAGACAGGGCTCTACGAGCAGTACTTC. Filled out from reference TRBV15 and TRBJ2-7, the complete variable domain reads DAMVIQNPRYQVTQFGKPVTLSCSQTLNHNVMYWYQQKSSQAPKLLFHYYDKDFNNEADTPDNFQSRRPNTSFCFLDIRSPGLGDTAMYLCATSSFETGLYEQYFGPGTRLTVT.

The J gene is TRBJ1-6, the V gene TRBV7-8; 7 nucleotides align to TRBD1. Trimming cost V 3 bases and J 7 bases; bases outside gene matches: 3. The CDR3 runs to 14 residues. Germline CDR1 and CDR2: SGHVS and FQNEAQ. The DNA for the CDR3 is TGTGCCAGCAGCTTTGGACAGGACAATTCACCCCTCCACTTT. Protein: CASSFGQDNSPLHF. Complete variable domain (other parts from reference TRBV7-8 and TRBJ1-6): GAGVSQSPRYKVAKRGQDVALRCDPISGHVSLFWYQQALGQGPEFLTYFQNEAQLDKSGLPSDRFFAERPEGSVSTLKIQRTQQEDSAVYLCASSFGQDNSPLHFGNGTRLTVT.

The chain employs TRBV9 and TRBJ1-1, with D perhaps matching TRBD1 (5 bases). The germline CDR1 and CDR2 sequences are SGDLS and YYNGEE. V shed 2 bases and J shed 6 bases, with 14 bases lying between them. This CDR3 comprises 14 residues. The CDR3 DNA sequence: TGTGCCAGCAGCGTGACCATCCGGGGGGCTGAAGCTTTCTTT. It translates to CASSVTIRGAEAFF.

This chain's CDR3 is CASTLQSGLTEETQYF. DNA for the CDR3: TGCGCCAGCACCCTCCAGAGTGGGCTGACAGAAGAGACCCAGTACTTC. The chain is built from TRBV23-1 and TRBJ2-5; D perhaps matches TRBD1 (5 bases). TRBV23-1 counts as an open reading frame of uncertain function. There are 16 residues in the CDR3. Trimming took off 7 bases at V and 3 bases at J, with 21 bases between the two ends.

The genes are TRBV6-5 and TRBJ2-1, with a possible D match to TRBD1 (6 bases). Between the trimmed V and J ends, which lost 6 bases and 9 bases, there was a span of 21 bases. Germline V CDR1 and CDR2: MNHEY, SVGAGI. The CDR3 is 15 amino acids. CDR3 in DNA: TGTGCCAGCAGCCACACACTCATGACAGGTAGTGAGCAGTTCTTC. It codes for CASSHTLMTGSEQFF.

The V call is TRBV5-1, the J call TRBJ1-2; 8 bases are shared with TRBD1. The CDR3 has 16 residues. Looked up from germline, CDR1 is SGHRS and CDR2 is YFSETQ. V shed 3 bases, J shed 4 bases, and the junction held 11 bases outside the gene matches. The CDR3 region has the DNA TGCGCCAGCAGCTGGGCTCCAGGACAGGGTAGCTATGGCTACACCTTC. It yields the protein CASSWAPGQGSYGYTF.

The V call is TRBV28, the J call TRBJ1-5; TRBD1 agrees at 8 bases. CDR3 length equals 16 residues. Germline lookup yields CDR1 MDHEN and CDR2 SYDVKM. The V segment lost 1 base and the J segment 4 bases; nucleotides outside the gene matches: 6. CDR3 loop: CASSLLTGGRNQPQHF. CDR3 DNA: TGTGCCAGCAGTTTATTAACAGGGGGACGTAATCAGCCCCAGCATTTT.